Presented here are 5 T cell receptor beta chains from one specimen sequenced in a study of blood T cell repertoires in COVID-19 (TCRdb year 2020). Libraries were built with the immunoSEQ multiplex PCR assay. This immuneACCESS table, as held by TCRdb, lists in-frame sequences with V and J called but not all clones. Of the missing ones, under half trace to an unresolved V gene in checked studies; the others have no known cause. This sample lists roughly 200,000 clones; approximately 91% were detected once. The ten most abundant clones make up around 7% of the sample. Sequenced material: peripheral blood. Receptor source: a man between 35 and 55 years old with acute or convalescent COVID-19.

This rearrangement joins TRBV19 to TRBJ1-2; D gene uncertain. V lost 3 bases and J 4 bases, leaving 9 bases between the germline ends. Looked up from germline, CDR1 is LNHDA and CDR2 is SQIVND (reference sequence). This CDR3 is built from 13 residues. The CDR3 DNA follows: TGTGCCAGTAGTATCTCGCGGAGCTATGGCTACACCTTC. Protein: CASSISRSYGYTF.

The V call is TRBV7-9, the J call TRBJ1-4, with 12 bases aligning to TRBD1. The CDR3 has 19 residues. With V trimmed by 2 bases and J by 0 bases, 7 bases remained unmatched. Germline V gives CDR1 SEHNR, CDR2 FQNEAQ (reference sequence). The CDR3, as DNA: TGTGCCAGCAGCTTATCGGGGACAGGGGGCTATGCAACTAATGAAAAACTGTTTTTT. This sequence encodes CASSLSGTGGYATNEKLFF.

The CDR3 sequence: CASMVAGVGTEAFF. The CDR3 DNA follows: TGTGCCAGCATGGTCGCGGGGGTGGGCACTGAAGCTTTCTTT. The chain couples TRBV27 to TRBJ1-1; D is possibly TRBD1 (5 bases). This CDR3 contains 14 residues. From germline, CDR1 is MNHEY and CDR2 SMNVEV (reference sequence). V lost 7 bases and J 4 bases, leaving 16 bases between the germline ends.

The chain uses TRBV18 and TRBJ2-1, with 12 bases fitting TRBD2. CDR1 is KGHSH, CDR2 LQKENI, per germline. With 6 bases clipped from V and 8 bases from J, the junction kept 14 bases outside the gene matches. The CDR3 contains 17 residues. The CDR3 DNA follows: TGTGCCAGCTCCCCATACCACAGACTAGCGGGGGAGCATGAGCAGTTCTTC. Translated, it gives CASSPYHRLAGEHEQFF.

V usage is TRBV28 and J usage is TRBJ1-6; D gene uncertain. The CDR3 totals 17 residues. CDR1 is MDHEN and CDR2 is SYDVKM in the germline V gene. V was pared by 8 bases and J by 3 bases, with 20 bases between. CDR3 residues: CASSAAEGSLYNSPLHF. As DNA, the CDR3 is TGTGCCAGCTCCGCCGCGGAAGGCAGCCTCTATAATTCACCCCTCCACTTT.